The text below deals with one TCR beta chain. Its antigen is currently unknown. Germline CDR1 reads SGHDN; CDR2 reads FVKESK. V shed 0 bases and J 2 bases; nucleotides not matched to a gene: 3. The CDR3 has 16 amino acids. The data were obtained in a study of cytomegalovirus exposure and HLA in healthy donors. Findings and limits, study-wide: Around 18,000 TCR beta sequences were associated with HLA alleles at 0.05 false discovery rate in a later analysis.

A multiplex PCR was run with 60 Vbeta primers and 13 Jbeta primers. Measured with immunoSEQ multiplex PCR; TCRdb has only the in-frame clones, and not every one. Of about 94,000 clones in the sample, approximately 66% are singletons; the top ten hold 3% to 5%. The TCR originated in a young man in good health and CMV-seronegative. Sequencing was performed on PBMCs. This chain connects TRBV14 to TRBJ1-2; 10 bases map to TRBD1. This chain's CDR3 is CASSQDPGQGNYGYTF. The CDR3 DNA sequence: TGTGCCAGCAGCCAAGATCCGGGACAGGGGAACTATGGCTACACCTTC.